This T cell receptor beta chain was recorded in a study of shared clonotypes between healthy human individuals. Data came from immunoSEQ multiplex PCR; TCRdb stores just in-frame clones and leaves some out. The sample records approximately 2.5 million clones, roughly 93% being singletons. This clone was picked up one time. CDR1 is MDHEN and CDR2 is SYDVKM in the germline V gene. There are 15 residues in the CDR3. Trimming removed 5 bases at V and 2 bases at J, with 16 bases between. Sequences were obtained from naive CD4+ T cells from PBMCs. Subset: CD45RA+ positively selected. This TCR was recovered from a man younger than 30 in good health. Some clones in this sample may be carry-over from other donors' samples. The chain employs TRBV28 and TRBJ2-7; unclear D gene. CDR3 sequence: CASSPGIWATYEQYF. In DNA, the CDR3 is TGTGCCAGCAGTCCTGGGATTTGGGCCACCTACGAGCAGTACTTC.